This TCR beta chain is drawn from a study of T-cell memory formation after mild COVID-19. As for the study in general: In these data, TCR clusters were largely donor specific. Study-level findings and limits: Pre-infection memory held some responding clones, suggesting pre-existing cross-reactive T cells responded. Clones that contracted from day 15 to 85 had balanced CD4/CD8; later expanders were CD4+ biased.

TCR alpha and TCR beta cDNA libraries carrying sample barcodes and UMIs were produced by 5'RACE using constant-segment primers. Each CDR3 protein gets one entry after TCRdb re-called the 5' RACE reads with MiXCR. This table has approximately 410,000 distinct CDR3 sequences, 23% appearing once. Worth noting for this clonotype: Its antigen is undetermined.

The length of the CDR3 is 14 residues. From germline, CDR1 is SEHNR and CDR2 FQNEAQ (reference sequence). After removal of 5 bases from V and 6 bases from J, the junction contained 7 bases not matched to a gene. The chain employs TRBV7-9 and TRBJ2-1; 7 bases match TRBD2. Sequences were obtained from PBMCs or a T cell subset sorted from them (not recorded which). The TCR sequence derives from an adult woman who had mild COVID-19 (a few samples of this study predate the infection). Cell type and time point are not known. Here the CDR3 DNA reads TGTGCCAGCAGCGGGAGGACTAGGACCAATGAGCAGTTCTTC. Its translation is CASSGRTRTNEQFF.